The source of this T cell receptor beta chain is a study of shared clonotypes between healthy human individuals. The table came from immunoSEQ multiplex PCR; TCRdb's copy has only in-frame clones and leaves some out. The top ten clones hold about 10% of a sample with 300,000 to 350,000 clones, around 79% of them seen once. The sample consisted of memory CD4+ T cells sorted from blood. Specified subset: CD45RA-negative fraction. The receptor was derived from a man aged 30 to 39 in good health.

This CDR3 is CASSFLGTGNEKLFF. The CDR3 region has the DNA TGTGCCAGTAGCTTTCTCGGCACCGGGAATGAAAAACTGTTTTTT. The chain links TRBV19 to TRBJ1-4; D unclear. The CDR3 runs 15 residues. V lost 6 bases and J lost 5, with 16 bases in between. Germline V lookup: CDR1 LNHDA, CDR2 SQIVND (reference sequence).